One and the same sample provided the 16 T cell receptor beta chains below, sequenced in a study of blood T cell repertoires in COVID-19. The assay was immunoSEQ multiplex PCR, and TCRdb's table has in-frame clones only and misses some. The sample holds roughly 89,000 clones; roughly 80% are singletons and the top ten take around 15%. Sequenced input: peripheral blood. The receptors derive from a woman aged 80 or older with acute or convalescent COVID-19.

This chain uses TRBV19 with TRBJ1-4, with TRBD1 matching 7 bases. The V gene end was trimmed by 6 bases and the J gene end by 3 bases; junction bases not matched to a gene: 16. The CDR3 runs 18 residues. CDR1 is LNHDA and CDR2 is SQIVND in the germline V gene (reference sequence). The CDR3 DNA reads as TGTGCCAGTAGGGCCTCCAGGGACAGCACCAGACCTAATGAAAAACTGTTTTTT. Protein product: CASRASRDSTRPNEKLFF. Combining the CDR3 with reference TRBV19 and TRBJ1-4 gives the whole variable domain DGGITQSPKYLFRKEGQNVTLSCEQNLNHDAMYWYRQDPGQGLRLIYYSQIVNDFQKGDIAEGYSVSREKKESFPLTVTSAQKNPTAFYLCASRASRDSTRPNEKLFFGSGTQLSVL.

The V gene is TRBV7-9, the J gene TRBJ1-1; 10 positions agree with TRBD1. Unmatched junction bases numbered 9, after V lost 5 bases and J lost 3 bases. The CDR3 extends over 16 amino acids. The germline V gene encodes CDR1 SEHNR and CDR2 FQNEAQ (reference sequence). This CDR3 reads CASSLTSGTGDTEAFF. CDR3 sequence (DNA): TGTGCCAGCAGCCTTACTTCCGGGACAGGGGACACTGAAGCTTTCTTT.

In its sample, this clone was seen once. The gene calls are TRBV7-9 and TRBJ2-1; D remains ambiguous. The V gene's germline CDR1 is SEHNR and CDR2 FQNEAQ (reference sequence). Deletions cut 1 base from V and 6 bases from J, with 13 bases between. The CDR3 spans 15 residues. CDR3: CASSLVGQIVNEQFF. The CDR3 DNA follows: TGTGCCAGCAGCTTAGTTGGGCAGATAGTCAATGAGCAGTTCTTC.

This sequence joins TRBV5-8 and TRBJ1-5; D remains ambiguous. V was cut by 0 bases and J by 6 bases, with 10 bases left in between. The CDR3 contains 14 residues. CDR1 SGHTS and CDR2 YDEGEE come from the germline V gene. The CDR3 DNA reads as TGTGCCAGCAGCTTGGGGTCTCGGGGTCAGCCCCAGCATTTT. It is translated as CASSLGSRGQPQHF.

The chain combines TRBV7-2 with TRBJ2-5; weak D call: TRBD2 (9 bases). Germline assignment: CDR1 SGHTA and CDR2 FQGNSA. The CDR3 is made up of 18 amino acids. Trimming left V 6 bases short and J 1 base short, with 24 bases between. The CDR3 region is CASSIQGGASGAQETQYF. CDR3 coding DNA: TGTGCCAGCAGTATACAGGGGGGGGCTAGCGGGGCCCAAGAGACCCAGTACTTC.

The genes are TRBV7-8 and TRBJ1-2, with D possibly matching TRBD1 (5 bases). This CDR3 region has 13 residues. Germline V gives CDR1 SGHVS, CDR2 FQNEAQ. V lost 5 bases, J lost 3 bases, and 10 bases lay in between. The CDR3 DNA sequence: TGTGCCAGCAGCCCGGGCAGGGACTATGGCTACACCTTC. Amino acids: CASSPGRDYGYTF.

This clone was seen more than once but under ten times. J is TRBJ2-2 and V is TRBV30; tentative D call: TRBD1 (5 bases). The CDR3 contains 15 residues. Between the trimmed V and J ends, which lost 3 bases and 4 bases, there was a span of 15 bases. Germline V gene lookup returns CDR1 GTSNPN and CDR2 SVGIG (reference sequence). CDR3 coding DNA: TGTGCCTGGAGCCGACTTGGGGCTAGCACCGGGGAGCTGTTTTTT. It encodes CAWSRLGASTGELFF.

The chain is built from TRBV7-8 and TRBJ2-3, with D possibly TRBD2 on 7 matching bases. CDR1 is SGHVS, CDR2 FQNEAQ, per germline. The CDR3 consists of 17 residues. The ends were cut back, 7 bases at V and 2 bases at J, with 22 bases in the middle. This CDR3 reads CASIPRPRGRTTDTQYF. In DNA, the CDR3 is TGTGCCAGCATCCCTCGACCGCGGGGGCGGACCACAGATACGCAGTATTTT.

The V and J genes are TRBV7-2 and TRBJ1-2, with a tentative D call TRBD1 (5 bases). The germline V and J ends were trimmed by 6 bases and 5 bases, with 16 bases remaining between them. The CDR3 sequence is 14 residues long. Germline CDR1 and CDR2: SGHTA and FQGNSA. The CDR3 reads CASRTGGGGYGYTF. The CDR3 DNA reads TGTGCCAGCAGGACCGGGGGGGGTGGATATGGCTACACCTTC.

This chain uses TRBV24-1 with TRBJ1-1; D gene unclear. The CDR3 length is 17 residues. V shed 0 bases and J shed 0 bases, with 13 bases lying between them. Germline values: CDR1 KGHDR, CDR2 SFDVKD. The CDR3 reads CATSDLAHYYLNTEAFF. CDR3 sequence (DNA): TGTGCCACCAGTGATTTGGCCCATTACTACCTGAACACTGAAGCTTTCTTT.

The chain employs TRBV5-1 and TRBJ1-3, with 7 bases fitting TRBD1. The junction had 5 bases not matched to a gene; V was cut back by 0 bases and J by 2 bases. CDR3 length: 16 residues. Per the germline V gene, CDR1 is SGHRS and CDR2 is YFSETQ. CDR3 residues: CASSLEQGGTGNTIYF. The CDR3 region has the DNA TGCGCCAGCAGCTTGGAGCAGGGGGGAACTGGAAACACCATATATTTT.

The chain uses TRBV3-1 (or the pseudogene TRBV3-2) and TRBJ2-7, with 11 bases identical to TRBD2. There are 15 residues in the CDR3. Trimming removed 1 base from V and 2 bases from J; junction bases left unmatched: 1. CDR1 and CDR2 from the germline V gene are LGHDT and YNNKEL (reference sequence). The CDR3 nucleotides read TGTGCCAGCAGCCAAGTGACTAGCGGGACCTACGAGCAGTACTTC. Translated, it gives CASSQVTSGTYEQYF.

This clone was seen once. The chain has TRBV27 and TRBJ2-7; the match to TRBD2 covers 11 bases. Germline V gene lookup returns CDR1 MNHEY and CDR2 SMNVEV (reference sequence). Trimming at V came to 0 bases and at J to 1 base, leaving 11 bases not matched to a gene. CDR3 size: 19 residues. The CDR3 spells CASSLSRLAGGQVSYEQYF. The CDR3 DNA reads TGTGCCAGCAGTTTATCGAGGCTAGCGGGGGGCCAAGTATCCTACGAGCAGTACTTC.

The chain employs TRBV6-5 and TRBJ1-2; possible D gene TRBD1, 6 bases. Germline V gives CDR1 MNHEY, CDR2 SVGAGI. The CDR3 length is 15 residues. The V end lost 7 bases, the J end lost 0 bases, and 15 bases lay between the germline ends. Written as DNA, the CDR3 is TGTGCCAGCAAACCCGGACAGACCCCTAACTATGGCTACACCTTC. This sequence encodes CASKPGQTPNYGYTF.

The CDR3 reads CATSDHSGGNMDTQYF. The CDR3 DNA reads as TGTGCCACCAGTGATCATAGCGGGGGAAATATGGATACGCAGTATTTT. The chain uses TRBV24-1 and TRBJ2-3; TRBD2 agrees at 9 bases. Germline-derived CDR1 and CDR2 are KGHDR and SFDVKD. Unmatched junction bases numbered 9, after V lost 3 bases and J lost 6 bases. The CDR3 is 16 residues long.

This chain links TRBV5-6 with TRBJ1-2; 12 bases line up with TRBD1. The CDR3 contains 15 residues. J lost 6 bases, V lost 4 bases, and 7 bases had no gene match. Per germline, CDR1 SGHDT and CDR2 YYEEEE. This chain's CDR3 is CASSLAGTGGNGYTF. The CDR3 DNA reads as TGTGCCAGCAGCCTAGCAGGGACAGGGGGCAATGGCTACACCTTC.